Given below is one T cell receptor (beta chain) in context. The antigen is unknown. The data belong to a study of cytomegalovirus exposure and HLA in healthy donors. Study outcomes and limitations: The authors assumed roughly uniform sequencing depth across donors for presence/absence analyses. Serostatus for CMV was the only available immune exposure information.

Amplification used 60 Vbeta primers and 13 Jbeta primers. Assay: immunoSEQ multiplex PCR; the TCRdb copy retains only in-frame clones and omits some. In the table there are 80,000 to 100,000 clones, around 81% of which are singletons. Germline V gives CDR1 SGHNT, CDR2 YYREEE (reference sequence). The trim removed 4 bases at V and 2 bases at J, leaving 8 bases unmatched. CDR3 length: 15 amino acids. Donors showed nominal health when sampled, although they likely had unrecorded immune exposures. The TCR comes from a female donor in good health and CMV-seropositive. V and J are TRBV5-4 and TRBJ2-5; 7 bases are shared with TRBD2. Sample: PBMCs. The CDR3 DNA reads as TGTGCCAGCAGCACGACTAGCCGCGCGCAAGAGACCCAGTACTTC. This translates into CASSTTSRAQETQYF.